These T cell receptor beta chains were read from a single sample in a study of blood T cell repertoires in COVID-19. Data came from immunoSEQ multiplex PCR; TCRdb stores just in-frame clones and leaves some out. The table has roughly 430,000 clones, roughly 88% seen once. Source material: PBMCs or T cells enriched from blood (not recorded which). The receptors were sampled from a woman aged 40 to 50 with acute COVID-19. The CDR3 runs from the conserved cysteine through the conserved F or W. Fields, in order: D gene, J gene, V gene, clone size, CDR3 protein, CDR3 DNA. A D gene is named only where the DNA matches it firmly. Clone size appears in some rows only: once, few, many, or a class for an expanded clone.

TRBD2,TRBJ2-1,TRBV7-6,.,CASSWTSGGPYNEQFF,TGTGCCAGCAGTTGGACTAGCGGGGGGCCCTACAATGAGCAGTTCTTC
.,TRBJ1-5,TRBV5-1,.,CASSLISPQHF,TGCGCCAGCAGCTTGATTTCTCCCCAGCATTTT
.,TRBJ1-6,TRBV2,.,CASSGATGSPLHF,TGTGCCAGCAGTGGTGCAACGGGTTCACCCCTCCACTTT
.,TRBJ2-6,TRBV5-4,.,CASRSFSGANVLTF,TGTGCCAGCAGATCCTTCTCTGGGGCCAACGTCCTGACTTTC
TRBD1,TRBJ1-4,TRBV11-2,.,CASSFSSGTVGEKLFF,TGTGCCAGCAGCTTCTCCTCCGGGACAGTGGGTGAAAAACTGTTTTTT
TRBD2,TRBJ2-2,TRBV7-6,.,CASSLDPGGGADTGELFF,TGTGCCAGCAGCTTAGACCCGGGCGGGGGGGCCGACACCGGGGAGCTGTTTTTT
.,TRBJ1-6,TRBV7-9,.,CASSLSRTPGSPLHF,TGTGCCAGCAGCTTAAGTCGTACGCCGGGTTCACCCCTCCACTTT
TRBD1,TRBJ1-5,TRBV2,.,CASSEKPGQGFQPQHF,TGTGCCAGCAGTGAAAAGCCGGGACAGGGATTTCAGCCCCAGCATTTT
.,TRBJ2-1,TRBV12-3/TRBV12-4,.,CASSPGLYNEQFF,TGTGCCAGCAGCCCGGGACTTTACAATGAGCAGTTCTTC
.,TRBJ1-1,TRBV18,once,CASSPGRVVMNTEAFF,TGTGCCAGCTCACCAGGGAGGGTGGTAATGAACACTGAAGCTTTCTTT
TRBD2,TRBJ2-5,TRBV2,.,CASADPPAGGQETQYF,TGTGCCAGCGCCGACCCCCCAGCGGGGGGACAAGAGACCCAGTACTTC
.,TRBJ1-3,TRBV5-1,once,CASSLAPPNGGAQGNTIYF,TGCGCCAGCAGCTTGGCCCCACCAAATGGGGGGGCGCAAGGAAACACCATATATTTT
.,TRBJ1-5,TRBV27,few,CASSRFGESNQPQHF,TGTGCCAGCAGCCGATTCGGGGAGAGCAATCAGCCCCAGCATTTT